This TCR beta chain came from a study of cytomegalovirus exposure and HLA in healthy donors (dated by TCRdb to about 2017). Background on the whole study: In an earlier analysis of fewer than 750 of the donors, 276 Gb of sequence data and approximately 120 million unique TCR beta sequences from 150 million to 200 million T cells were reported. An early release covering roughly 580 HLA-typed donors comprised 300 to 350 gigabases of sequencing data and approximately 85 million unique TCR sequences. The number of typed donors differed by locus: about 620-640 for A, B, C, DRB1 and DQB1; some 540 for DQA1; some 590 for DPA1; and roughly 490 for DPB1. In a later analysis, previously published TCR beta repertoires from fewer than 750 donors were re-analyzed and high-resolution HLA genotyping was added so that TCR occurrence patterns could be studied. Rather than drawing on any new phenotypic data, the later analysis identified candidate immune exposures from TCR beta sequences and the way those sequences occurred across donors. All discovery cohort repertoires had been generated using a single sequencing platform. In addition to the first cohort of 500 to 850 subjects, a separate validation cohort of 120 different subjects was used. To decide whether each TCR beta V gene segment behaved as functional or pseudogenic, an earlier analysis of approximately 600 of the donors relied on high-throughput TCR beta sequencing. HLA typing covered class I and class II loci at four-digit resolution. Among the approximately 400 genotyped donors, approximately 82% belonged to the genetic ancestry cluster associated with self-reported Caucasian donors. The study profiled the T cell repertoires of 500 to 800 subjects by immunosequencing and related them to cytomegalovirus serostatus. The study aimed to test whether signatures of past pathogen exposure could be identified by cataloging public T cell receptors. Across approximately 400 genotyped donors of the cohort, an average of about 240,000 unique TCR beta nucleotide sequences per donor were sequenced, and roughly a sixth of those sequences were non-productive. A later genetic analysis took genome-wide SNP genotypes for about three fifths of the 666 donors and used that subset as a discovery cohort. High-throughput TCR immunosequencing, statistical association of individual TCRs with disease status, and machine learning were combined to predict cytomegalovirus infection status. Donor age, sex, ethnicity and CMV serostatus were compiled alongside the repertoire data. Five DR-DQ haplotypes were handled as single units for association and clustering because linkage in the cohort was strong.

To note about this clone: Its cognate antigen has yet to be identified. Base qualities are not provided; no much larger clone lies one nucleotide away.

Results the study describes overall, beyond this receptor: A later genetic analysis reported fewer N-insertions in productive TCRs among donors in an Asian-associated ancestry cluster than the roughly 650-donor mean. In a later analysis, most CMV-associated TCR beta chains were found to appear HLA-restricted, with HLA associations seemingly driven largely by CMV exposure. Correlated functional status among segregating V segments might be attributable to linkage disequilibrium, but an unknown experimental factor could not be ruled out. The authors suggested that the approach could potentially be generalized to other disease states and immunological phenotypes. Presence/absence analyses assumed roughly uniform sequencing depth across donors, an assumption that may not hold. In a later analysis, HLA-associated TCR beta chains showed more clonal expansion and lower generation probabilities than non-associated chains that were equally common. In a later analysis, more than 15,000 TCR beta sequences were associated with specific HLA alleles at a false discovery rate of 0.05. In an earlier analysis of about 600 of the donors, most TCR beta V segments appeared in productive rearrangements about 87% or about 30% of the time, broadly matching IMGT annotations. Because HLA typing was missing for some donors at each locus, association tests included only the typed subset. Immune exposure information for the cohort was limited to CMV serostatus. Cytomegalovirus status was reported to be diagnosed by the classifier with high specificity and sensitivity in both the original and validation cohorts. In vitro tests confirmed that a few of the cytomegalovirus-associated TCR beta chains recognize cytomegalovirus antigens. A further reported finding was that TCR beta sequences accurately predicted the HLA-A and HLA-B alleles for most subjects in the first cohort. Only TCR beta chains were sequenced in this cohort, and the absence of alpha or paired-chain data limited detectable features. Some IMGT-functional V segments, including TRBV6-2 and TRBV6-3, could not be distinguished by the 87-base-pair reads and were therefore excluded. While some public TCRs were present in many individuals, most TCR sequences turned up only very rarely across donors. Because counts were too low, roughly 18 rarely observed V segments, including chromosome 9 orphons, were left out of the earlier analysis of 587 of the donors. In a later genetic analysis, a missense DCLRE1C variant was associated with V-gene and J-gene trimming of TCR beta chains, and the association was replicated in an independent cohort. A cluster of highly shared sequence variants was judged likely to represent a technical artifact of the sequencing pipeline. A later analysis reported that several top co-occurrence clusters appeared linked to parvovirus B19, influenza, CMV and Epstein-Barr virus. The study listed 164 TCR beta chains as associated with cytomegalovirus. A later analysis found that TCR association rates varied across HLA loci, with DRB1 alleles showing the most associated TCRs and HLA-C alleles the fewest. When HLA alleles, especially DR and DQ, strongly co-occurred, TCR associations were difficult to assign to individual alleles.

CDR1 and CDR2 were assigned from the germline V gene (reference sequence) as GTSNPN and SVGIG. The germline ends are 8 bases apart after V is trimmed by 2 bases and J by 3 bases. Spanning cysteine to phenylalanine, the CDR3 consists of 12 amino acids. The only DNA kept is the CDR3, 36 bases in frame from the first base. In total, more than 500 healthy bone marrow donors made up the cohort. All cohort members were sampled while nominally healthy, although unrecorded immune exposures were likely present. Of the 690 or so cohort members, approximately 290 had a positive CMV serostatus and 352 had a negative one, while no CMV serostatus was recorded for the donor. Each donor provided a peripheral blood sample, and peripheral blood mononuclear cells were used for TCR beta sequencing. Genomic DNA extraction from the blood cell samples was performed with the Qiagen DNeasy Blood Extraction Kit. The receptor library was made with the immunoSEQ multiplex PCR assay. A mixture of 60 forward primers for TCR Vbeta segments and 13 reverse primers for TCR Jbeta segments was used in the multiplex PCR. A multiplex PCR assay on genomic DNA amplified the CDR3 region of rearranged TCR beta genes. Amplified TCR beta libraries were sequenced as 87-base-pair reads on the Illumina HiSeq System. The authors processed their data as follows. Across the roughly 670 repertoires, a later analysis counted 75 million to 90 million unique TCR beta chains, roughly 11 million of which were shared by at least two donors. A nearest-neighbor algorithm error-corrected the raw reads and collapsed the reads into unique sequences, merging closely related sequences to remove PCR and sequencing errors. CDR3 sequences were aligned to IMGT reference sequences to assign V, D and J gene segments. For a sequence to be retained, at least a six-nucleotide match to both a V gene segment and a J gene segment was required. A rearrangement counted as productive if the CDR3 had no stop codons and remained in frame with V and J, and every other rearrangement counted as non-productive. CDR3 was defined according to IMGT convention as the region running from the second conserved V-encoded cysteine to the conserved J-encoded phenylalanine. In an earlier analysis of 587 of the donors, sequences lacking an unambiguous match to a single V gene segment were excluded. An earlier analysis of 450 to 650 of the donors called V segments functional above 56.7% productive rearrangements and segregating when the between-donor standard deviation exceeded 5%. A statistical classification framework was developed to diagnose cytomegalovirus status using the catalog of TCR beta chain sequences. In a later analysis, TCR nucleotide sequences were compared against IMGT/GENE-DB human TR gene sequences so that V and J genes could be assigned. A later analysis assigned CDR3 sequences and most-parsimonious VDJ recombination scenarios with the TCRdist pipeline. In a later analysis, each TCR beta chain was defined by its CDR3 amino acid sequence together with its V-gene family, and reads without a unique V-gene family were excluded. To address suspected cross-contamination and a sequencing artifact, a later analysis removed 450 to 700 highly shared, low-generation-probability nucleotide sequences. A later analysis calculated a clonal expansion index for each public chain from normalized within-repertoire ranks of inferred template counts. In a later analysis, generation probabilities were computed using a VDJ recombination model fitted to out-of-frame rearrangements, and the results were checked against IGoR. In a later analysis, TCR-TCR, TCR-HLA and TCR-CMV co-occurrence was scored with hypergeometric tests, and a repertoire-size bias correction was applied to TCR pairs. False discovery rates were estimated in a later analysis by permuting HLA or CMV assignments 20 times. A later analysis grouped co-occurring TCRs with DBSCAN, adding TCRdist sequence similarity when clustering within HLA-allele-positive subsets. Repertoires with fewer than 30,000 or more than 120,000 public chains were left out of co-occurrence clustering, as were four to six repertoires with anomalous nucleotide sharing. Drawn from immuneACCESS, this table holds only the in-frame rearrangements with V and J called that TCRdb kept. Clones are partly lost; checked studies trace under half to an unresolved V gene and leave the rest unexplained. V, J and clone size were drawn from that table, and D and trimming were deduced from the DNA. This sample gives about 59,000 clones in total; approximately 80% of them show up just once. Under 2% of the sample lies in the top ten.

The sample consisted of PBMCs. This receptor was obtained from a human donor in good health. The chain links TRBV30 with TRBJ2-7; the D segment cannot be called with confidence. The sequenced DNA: TGTGCCTGGAGTATCCTCTTCTACGAGCAGTACTTC. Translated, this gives CAWSILFYEQYF.